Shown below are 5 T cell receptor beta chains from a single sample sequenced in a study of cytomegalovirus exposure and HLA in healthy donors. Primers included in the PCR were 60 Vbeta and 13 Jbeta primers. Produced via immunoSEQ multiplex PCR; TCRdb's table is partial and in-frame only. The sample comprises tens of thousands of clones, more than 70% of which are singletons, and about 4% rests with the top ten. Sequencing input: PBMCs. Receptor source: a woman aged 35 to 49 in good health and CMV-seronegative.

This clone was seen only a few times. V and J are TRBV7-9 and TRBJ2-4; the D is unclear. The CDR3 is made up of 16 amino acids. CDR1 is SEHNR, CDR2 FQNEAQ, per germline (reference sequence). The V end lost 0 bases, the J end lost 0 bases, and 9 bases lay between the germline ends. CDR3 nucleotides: TGTGCCAGCAGCTTAGCGCTCTCACTAGCCAAAAACATTCAGTACTTC. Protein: CASSLALSLAKNIQYF.

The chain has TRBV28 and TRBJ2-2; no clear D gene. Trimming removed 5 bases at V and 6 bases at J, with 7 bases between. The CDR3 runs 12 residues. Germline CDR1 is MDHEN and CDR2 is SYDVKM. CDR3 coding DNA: TGTGCCAGCAGTCTGTATGCCGGGGAGCTGTTTTTT. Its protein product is CASSLYAGELFF. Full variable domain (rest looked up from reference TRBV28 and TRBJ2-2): DVKVTQSSRYLVKRTGEKVFLECVQDMDHENMFWYRQDPGLGLRLIYFSYDVKMKEKGDIPEGYSVSREKKERFSLILESASTNQTSMYLCASSLYAGELFFGEGSRLTVL.

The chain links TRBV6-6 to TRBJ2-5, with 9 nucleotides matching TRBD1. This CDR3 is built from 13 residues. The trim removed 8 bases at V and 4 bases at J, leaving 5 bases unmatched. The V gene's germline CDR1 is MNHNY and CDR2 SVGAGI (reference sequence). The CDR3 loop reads CASGWGQGETQYF. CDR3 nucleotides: TGTGCCAGCGGATGGGGACAGGGAGAGACCCAGTACTTC.

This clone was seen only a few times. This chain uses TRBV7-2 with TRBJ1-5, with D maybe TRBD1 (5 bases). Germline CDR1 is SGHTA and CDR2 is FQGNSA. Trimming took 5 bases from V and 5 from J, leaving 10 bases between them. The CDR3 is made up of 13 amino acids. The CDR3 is CASSAQGDQPQHF. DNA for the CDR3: TGTGCCAGCAGCGCCCAAGGGGATCAGCCCCAGCATTTT.

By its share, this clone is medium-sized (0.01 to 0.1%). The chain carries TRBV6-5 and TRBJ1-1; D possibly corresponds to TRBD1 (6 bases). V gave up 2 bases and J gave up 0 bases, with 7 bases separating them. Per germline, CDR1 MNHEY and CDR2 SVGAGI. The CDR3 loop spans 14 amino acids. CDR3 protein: CASSYDRLNTEAFF. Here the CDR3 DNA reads TGTGCCAGCAGTTACGACAGGTTGAACACTGAAGCTTTCTTT.